The T cell receptor beta chain under discussion was sequenced for a study of T-cell reconstitution after alpha-beta-depleted transplantation in children. Study findings and constraints: Surviving recipient T cells and thymic progenitors underlay high day-60 TCRbeta diversity in some patients. Reported findings indicate that, about two months after transplant, alpha-beta T cells came from several hundred expanded clones, which were derived from non-depleted graft cells. Newly produced T cells mostly accounted for T-cell counts and diversity one year post-transplant.

A remark on this clonotype: What it binds is not known.

Unique molecular identifiers were used to barcode this TCRbeta library. Each CDR3 protein gets one entry after TCRdb re-called the PCR reads with MiXCR. The sample holds about 980,000 distinct CDR3 sequences; roughly 29% are singletons and the top ten take around 30%. The sequence was collected from a boy less than two years old who had a stem cell transplant for SCID, so the T cells may come from the graft donor. Sequenced here: PBMCs, mostly from graft donor cells, sampled 360 days after TCRalphabeta/CD19-depleted stem cell transplant.

The CDR3 DNA reads as TGCAGTGCTAGTAGGCAGTCTGAGACCCAGTACTTC. Encoded protein: CSASRQSETQYF. The V and J genes are TRBV20-1 and TRBJ2-5; D uncertain. CDR3 length equals 12 residues. Germline loops: CDR1 DFQATT, CDR2 SNEGSKA (reference sequence). V was cut by 3 bases and J by 5 bases, with 10 bases left in between.